One T cell receptor beta chain is described in this entry. The CDR3 consists of 14 residues. Trimming shortened V by 1 base and J by 3 bases, and 10 bases separated the two germline ends. Per the germline V gene, CDR1 is SGDLS and CDR2 is YYNGEE. The table came from immunoSEQ multiplex PCR; TCRdb's copy has only in-frame clones and leaves some out. The repertoire has 150,000 or so clones, 89% of them found once; the top ten carry 1.2%. The donors formed part of the roughly 120-subject validation cohort, distinct from the 666-subject first cohort. This record comes from a study of cytomegalovirus exposure and HLA in healthy donors. Looking at the study overall: It was reported in a later analysis that the 90 to 150 validation repertoires used the same platform as the approximately 620 first-cohort repertoires.

The chain employs TRBV9 and TRBJ2-5, with D possibly matching TRBD2 (5 bases). This receptor was obtained from a woman aged 18-30 years in good health and CMV-seronegative. The sample consisted of PBMCs. The CDR3 bases are TGTGCCAGCAGCGTATCCGGGGTTAAAGAGACCCAGTACTTC. Translated: CASSVSGVKETQYF.